This T cell receptor (beta chain) was sequenced during a study of T cell responses to AZD1222 COVID-19 vaccine (dated by TCRdb to the early 2020s). For the study in its entirety: Because spike-specific TCR depth and breadth did not differ between the two schedules, AZD1222 recipients who got a second dose at roughly 4 weeks were pooled with those who got a second dose at roughly 12 weeks. TCR sequencing covered approximately 230 trial participants: approximately 200 given two doses of AZD1222 and 26 given two doses of MenACWY control vaccine. Enrollment into the trials was organized by age into subgroups of 18-55, 56-69 and 70-plus years, and those subgroups contained roughly 140, 27 and 60 TCR-sequenced participants, respectively.

Summary of the overall study and its limitations: Because no samples from the day 14 peak response were available, repertoires could be characterized only after the peak T cell response. A significant rise in spike-specific TCR breadth and depth was observed after two AZD1222 doses relative to day 0 and relative to MenACWY recipients. The whole spike protein was spanned by vaccine-associated CD4 TCRs, and dominant responses were seen in regions 160-218 and 743-854. Most participants were white British and females outnumbered males, and the authors suggested that clonal diversity may have been underestimated. Conclusions about previously exposed vaccinees were limited because only a handful of AZD1222 recipients were SARS-CoV-2 seropositive at baseline. In the small 56-69-year group, the increase in depth fell short of significance, most likely because of low power. Epitopes outside the regions mutated in the B.1.351 and B.1.1.7 variants were reportedly recognized by nearly half of the unique spike-specific TCRs.

The CDR3 regions of human TCRbeta chains were analyzed by immunosequencing. As for the original processing: TCRs in the repertoires were matched against a reference library of SARS-CoV-2-specific TCRs that had been generated with the MIRA antigen-specificity platform. Breadth meant the fraction of unique TCRs that were SARS-CoV-2-associated, whereas depth meant the fraction of total T cells that were SARS-CoV-2-associated. Each spike-specific TCR was assigned to its reactive spike region and to a CD4 or CD8 class using the MIRA data. Log10-transformed breadth and depth values were compared by one-way ANOVA with Sidak's multiple comparisons tests. Imported from immuneACCESS, the table was reduced by TCRdb to in-frame sequences with V and J called. These copies leave out some clones; in studies compared against another copy, an unresolved V gene accounts for under half, and the cause of the remainder is not known. V and J calls and clone size are those listed in that table; D and trimming were worked out from the DNA. The sample profile shows under 95,000 clones; over 70% of them were found once. About 16% of the sample is held by the ten biggest clonotypes.

Reading the label with the study, this specimen's time point is: baseline before first vaccination. Samples from vaccinated people were obtained from the UK trials COV001 and COV002, which included a single-blind randomized controlled phase 2/3 trial of AZD1222 (ChAdOx1 nCoV-19) in healthy adults. For TCRbeta chain sequencing, PBMC samples were collected from trial participants at day 0 and at day 28 after the second dose. The germline V gene provides CDR1 MRHNA and CDR2 SNTAGT. V is clipped by 0 bases and J by 7 bases, and the sequence between their germline boundaries is 21 bases long. The CDR3 contains 17 residues, cysteine and phenylalanine counted. The only DNA kept is the CDR3, 51 bases in frame from the first base. This clone has just a few counts. Its antigen specificity is not known. Per-nucleotide qualities are absent, and no much larger clonotype sits a single base away.

The V and J segments used are TRBV6-4 and TRBJ1-2, and possibly TRBD1, on 6 matching bases. The source material was peripheral blood, sampled on day 0 of AZD1222 vaccination. This TCR was recovered from an adult in good health. The nucleotide sequence reads TGTGCCAGCAGTGACTCGAGGGTTAAAGGGGGGCGCATTGGCTACACCTTC. It specifies CASSDSRVKGGRIGYTF.